Reported below is one T cell receptor beta chain. As yet, its antigen is unknown. Profiling relied on immunoSEQ multiplex PCR, and the TCRdb table lists in-frame clones only, not all of them. The sample includes tens of thousands of clones, around nine tenths of them seen just once. The V end lost 5 bases, the J end lost 0 bases, and 7 bases lay between the germline ends. This CDR3 spans 13 amino acids. Germline CDR1 is MNHEY and CDR2 is SVGAGI. The data were obtained in a study of OX40 agonist ivuxolimab in advanced cancers. Study-level background: Each patient was given ivuxolimab into a vein every 2 weeks, at 0.01 to 10 mg/kg. From roughly 20 to 85 years was the age range, with a mean of roughly 59 years, and about 83% were male. Each dose-escalation patient presented with hepatocellular carcinoma, melanoma, renal cell or head and neck cancer.

Study-wide points: Averaged across samples, CD8+ T cells carried more expanded clones than CD4+ did.

The source was CD4+ or CD8+ T cells sorted from blood, collected in a trial of the OX40 agonist ivuxolimab. This rearrangement joins TRBV6-5 to TRBJ1-2; D call uncertain. This receptor was identified in an adult with an advanced solid tumor such as melanoma, head and neck, liver or kidney cancer. The chain's CDR3 is CASSRHPNYGYTF. The CDR3 DNA sequence: TGTGCCAGCAGTAGACACCCTAACTATGGCTACACCTTC.